Following are 20 T cell receptor beta chains from one sample sequenced in a study of blood T cells in healthy people across ages. Alongside a J-beta primer mix, a sample-barcoded 5' primer served in a second PCR lasting about 7 to 12 cycles. TCRdb ran MiXCR on the 5' RACE reads and lists one entry per CDR3 protein. The table has fewer than 800,000 distinct CDR3 sequences, around 25% seen once. This sample also appeared in a second study, on T cells of mothers and their children.

Sequencing was done on a sample of blood. These receptors were obtained from a boy younger than 18 in good health.

The chain uses TRBV9 and TRBJ2-7; perhaps D is TRBD1 or TRBD2 (5 bases each). Germline V gene lookup returns CDR1 SGDLS and CDR2 YYNGEE. CDR3 length: 14 residues. The V end was cut by 6 bases, the J end by 2 bases, with 15 bases between. The CDR3 coding sequence is TGTGCCAGCACCGGGACGGATGATGCCTACGAGCAGTACTTC. This encodes CASTGTDDAYEQYF.

J is TRBJ2-1 and V is TRBV6-2 or TRBV6-3; D call uncertain. Between the trimmed V and J ends, which lost 2 bases and 9 bases, there was a span of 8 bases. This CDR3 is built from 12 residues. Germline assignment: CDR1 MNHEY and CDR2 SVGEGT. The CDR3 region is CASSYVGLEQFF. The DNA for the CDR3 is TGTGCCAGCAGTTACGTGGGTCTTGAGCAGTTCTTC.

This clonotype was seen a handful of times. The J gene is TRBJ2-1, the V gene TRBV4-3; D gene ambiguous. Trimming left V 0 bases short and J 4 bases short, with 10 bases between. The length of the CDR3 is 15 residues. Germline CDR1 is LGHNA and CDR2 is YSLEER. The CDR3 nucleotides read TGCGCCAGCAGCCAAGATCAGGATCGGTACAATGAGCAGTTCTTC. This codes for CASSQDQDRYNEQFF.

V is TRBV3-1 and J is TRBJ2-5; TRBD2 matches at 7 bases. The CDR3 loop spans 16 amino acids. Germline V gene sequence: CDR1 LGHDT, CDR2 YNNKEL (reference sequence). V was pared by 0 bases and J by 2 bases, with 6 bases of the junction left unmatched. The CDR3, as DNA: TGTGCCAGCAGCCAAGATTCGCAGGGAGGGCAAGAGACCCAGTACTTC. Protein product: CASSQDSQGGQETQYF.

As concerns this clonotype: The junction departs from germline at one end; a sequencing error may be responsible. The CDR3 spells CASTQAGTGNTMYF. CDR3 DNA: TGTGCCAGCACCCAGGCGGGGACTGGAAACACCATGTATTTT. This chain links TRBV6-2 or TRBV6-3 with TRBJ1-3; tentative D call: TRBD1 (5 bases). CDR1 is MNHEY, CDR2 SVGEGT, per germline. CDR3 length equals 14 residues.

The J gene is TRBJ1-2, the V gene TRBV4-3; tentatively, D is TRBD1 (5 bases). V was trimmed by 0 bases and J by 5 bases, leaving 13 bases between them. The germline gives CDR1 LGHNA, CDR2 YSLEER. The CDR3 is 15 residues long. The CDR3, as DNA: TGCGCCAGCAGCCAAGACTTGGTGGGGCATTATGGCTACACCTTC. Translation: CASSQDLVGHYGYTF.

This clonotype was counted between two and nine times. The chain carries TRBV7-2 and TRBJ2-7; D is possibly TRBD2 (6 bases). The CDR3 loop spans 14 amino acids. Germline assignment: CDR1 SGHTA and CDR2 FQGNSA. Between the trimmed V and J ends, which lost 4 bases and 3 bases, there was a span of 13 bases. The CDR3 protein is CASSSGLTHYEQYF. As DNA, the CDR3 is TGTGCCAGCAGCTCGGGACTGACACACTACGAGCAGTACTTC.

The chain employs TRBV7-2 and TRBJ2-5; 10 positions match TRBD1. The end of the DNA is better explained by TRBJ2-1, so the J call may be wrong. The germline CDR1 and CDR2 sequences are SGHTA and FQGNSA. The length of the CDR3 is 15 residues. This CDR3 is CASSFDRGRYSEQFF. In nucleotides, the CDR3 is TGTGCCAGCAGCTTCGACAGGGGGCGATATAGTGAGCAGTTCTTC.

The V call is TRBV9, the J call TRBJ1-4, with unresolved D. The CDR3 consists of 17 residues. The V gene's germline CDR1 is SGDLS and CDR2 YYNGEE. With 4 bases removed from V and 0 bases from J, the gap between germline ends came to 16 bases. The CDR3 sequence: CASSSDVEMATNEKLFF. As DNA, the CDR3 is TGTGCCAGCAGCTCGGACGTGGAAATGGCAACTAATGAAAAACTGTTTTTT.

The CDR3 nucleotides are TGCAGTGCTAGCGGGGGAATAAGGGCCAAAAACATTCAGTACTTC. This gives the protein CSASGGIRAKNIQYF. This chain uses TRBV20-1 with TRBJ2-4, with D perhaps TRBD2 (6 bases). Deletions cut 3 bases from V and 1 base from J, with 13 bases between. The CDR3 sequence is 15 residues long. CDR1 DFQATT and CDR2 SNEGSKA come from the germline V gene (reference sequence).

The V and J genes are TRBV5-5 and TRBJ2-1, with D maybe TRBD1 (5 bases). V dropped 0 bases and J dropped 8 bases, with 12 bases sitting between them. The V gene's germline CDR1 is SGHKS and CDR2 YYEKEE (reference sequence). The CDR3 is 14 residues long. CDR3 residues: CASSLADNPDEQFF. The CDR3 coding sequence is TGTGCCAGCAGCTTGGCGGACAACCCCGATGAGCAGTTCTTC.

V is TRBV3-1 and J is TRBJ2-5; no firm D call. The end of the DNA aligns better with TRBJ2-7, so the J call may be wrong. The CDR3 has 15 amino acids. In germline, CDR1 is LGHDT, CDR2 YNNKEL (reference sequence). Written as DNA, the CDR3 is TGTGCCAGCAGCCAAGGAATAGAAAGCTCCTACGAGCAGTACTTC. Translation: CASSQGIESSYEQYF.

This clonotype appeared a few times. V is TRBV24-1 and J is TRBJ2-7; no firm D call. The CDR3 spans 12 residues. In germline, CDR1 is KGHDR, CDR2 SFDVKD. The V end was cut by 9 bases, the J end by 6 bases, with 14 bases between. The CDR3 here is CATASTSGEQYF. As DNA, the CDR3 is TGTGCCACCGCAAGTACATCGGGCGAGCAGTACTTC.

This clonotype was found a few times. The V gene is TRBV15, the J gene TRBJ2-5; a weak D match, TRBD2 (5 bases). The last part of the DNA fits TRBJ2-1 better; the J call may be wrong. The CDR3 extends over 15 amino acids. Germline values: CDR1 LNHNV, CDR2 YYDKDF (reference sequence). The CDR3 DNA follows: TGTGCCACCAGCAGAGCGTACCCCGGCGGGAATGAGCAGTTCTTC. Translated, it gives CATSRAYPGGNEQFF.

This clonotype was counted ten times or more. The genes are TRBV7-2 and TRBJ2-5; D not resolved. CDR3 length: 13 residues. The germline gives CDR1 SGHTA, CDR2 FQGNSA. The ends were cut back, 2 bases at V and 2 bases at J, with 6 bases in the middle. The CDR3 DNA follows: TGTGCCAGCAGCTTAAGCGCTCAAGAGACCCAGTACTTC. This encodes CASSLSAQETQYF.

The chain links TRBV5-1 to TRBJ2-5, with 9 bases lining up with TRBD2. The J call may be mistaken, given a closer DNA end match to TRBJ2-7. This CDR3 comprises 16 residues. Germline loops: CDR1 SGHRS, CDR2 YFSETQ. The CDR3 region is CASSLGVAGALYEQYF. CDR3 nucleotides: TGCGCCAGCAGCTTGGGGGTAGCGGGGGCCCTCTACGAGCAGTACTTC.

The J gene is TRBJ2-6, the V gene TRBV29-1; D uncertain. Germline loops: CDR1 SQVTM, CDR2 ANQGSEA. Deletions cut 0 bases from V and 2 bases from J, with 8 bases between. This CDR3 contains 15 residues. In DNA, the CDR3 is TGCAGCGTTGAAGATCCAAGGGCTGGGGCCAACGTCCTGACTTTC. Encoded protein: CSVEDPRAGANVLTF.

The J gene is TRBJ1-1, the V gene TRBV20-1; D remains unclear. CDR1 is DFQATT and CDR2 is SNEGSKA in the germline V gene (reference sequence). V lost 3 bases and J lost 2, with 7 bases in between. CDR3 length: 12 amino acids. The CDR3 sequence: CSASSGNTEAFF. The CDR3 coding sequence is TGCAGTGCTAGTTCAGGCAACACTGAAGCTTTCTTT.

The genes are TRBV7-2 and TRBJ1-2; 10 positions agree with TRBD1. The junction had 10 bases not matched to a gene; V was cut back by 4 bases and J by 2 bases. Per germline, CDR1 SGHTA and CDR2 FQGNSA. There are 17 residues in the CDR3. CDR3 coding DNA: TGTGCCAGCAGCTCAGCGACAGGGGGCGCCTGGAACTATGGCTACACCTTC. This sequence encodes CASSSATGGAWNYGYTF.

The chain carries TRBV29-1 and TRBJ2-5; weak D call: TRBD2 (5 bases). Germline-derived CDR1 and CDR2 are SQVTM and ANQGSEA. V dropped 8 bases and J dropped 5 bases, with 15 bases sitting between them. The CDR3 runs to 12 residues. This CDR3 reads CSSRAGGETQYF. CDR3 coding DNA: TGCAGCAGCAGAGCAGGAGGCGAGACCCAGTACTTC.